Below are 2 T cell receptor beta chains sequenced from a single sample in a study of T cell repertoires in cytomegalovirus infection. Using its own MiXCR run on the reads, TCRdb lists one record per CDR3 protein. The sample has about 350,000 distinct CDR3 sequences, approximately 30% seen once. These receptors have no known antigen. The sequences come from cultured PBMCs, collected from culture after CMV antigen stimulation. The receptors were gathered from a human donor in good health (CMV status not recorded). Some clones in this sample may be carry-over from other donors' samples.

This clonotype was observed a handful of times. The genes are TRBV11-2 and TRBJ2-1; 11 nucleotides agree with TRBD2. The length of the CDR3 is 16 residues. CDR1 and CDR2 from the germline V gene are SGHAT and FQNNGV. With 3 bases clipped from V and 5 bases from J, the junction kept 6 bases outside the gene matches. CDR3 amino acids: CASSLTSGINHNEQFF. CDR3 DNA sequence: TGTGCCAGCAGCTTGACTAGCGGGATAAACCACAATGAGCAGTTCTTC.

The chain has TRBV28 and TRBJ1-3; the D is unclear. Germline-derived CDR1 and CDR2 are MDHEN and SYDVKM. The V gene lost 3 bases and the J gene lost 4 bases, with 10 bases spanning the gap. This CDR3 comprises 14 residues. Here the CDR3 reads CASSFGFFGNTIYF. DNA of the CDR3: TGTGCCAGCAGTTTCGGGTTTTTCGGAAACACCATATATTTT.